The clone carrying this TCR beta chain has just one count. This sample was included in a study of control samples from healthy donors and cancer patients. The assay was immunoSEQ multiplex PCR, and TCRdb's table has in-frame clones only and misses some. This table has roughly 88,000 clones, 90% to 95% appearing once. The TCR originated in a man between 50 and 59 years old in good health. Sequenced material: blood.

The CDR3 spells CASSRQGAGLYGYTF. CDR3 DNA: TGTGCCAGCAGCCGACAGGGGGCAGGTCTCTATGGCTACACCTTC. The chain carries TRBV6-5 and TRBJ1-2, with 10 bases that match TRBD1. Germline-derived CDR1 and CDR2 are MNHEY and SVGAGI. J was trimmed by 4 bases and V by 6 bases; bases with no gene match: 8. This CDR3 comprises 15 residues.